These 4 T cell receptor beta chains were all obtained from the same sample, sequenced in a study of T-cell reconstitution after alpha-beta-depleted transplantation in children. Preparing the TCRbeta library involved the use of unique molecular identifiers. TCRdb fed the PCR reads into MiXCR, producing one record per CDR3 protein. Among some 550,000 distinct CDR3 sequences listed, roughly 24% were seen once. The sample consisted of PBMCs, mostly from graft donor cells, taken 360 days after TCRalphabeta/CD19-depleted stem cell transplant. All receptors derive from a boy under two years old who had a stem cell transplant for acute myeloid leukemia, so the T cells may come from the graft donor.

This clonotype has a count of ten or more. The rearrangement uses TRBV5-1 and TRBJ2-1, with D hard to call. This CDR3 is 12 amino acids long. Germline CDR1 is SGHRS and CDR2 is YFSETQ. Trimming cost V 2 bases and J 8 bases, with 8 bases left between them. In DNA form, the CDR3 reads TGCGCCAGCAGCTTCGGCGTACATGAGCAGTTCTTC. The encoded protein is CASSFGVHEQFF.

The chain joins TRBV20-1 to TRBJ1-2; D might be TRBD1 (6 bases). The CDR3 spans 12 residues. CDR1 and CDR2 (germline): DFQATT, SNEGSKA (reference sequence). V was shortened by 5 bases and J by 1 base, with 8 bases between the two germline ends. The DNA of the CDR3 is TGCAGTGCTTACAGGGATAACTATGGCTACACCTTC. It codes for CSAYRDNYGYTF.

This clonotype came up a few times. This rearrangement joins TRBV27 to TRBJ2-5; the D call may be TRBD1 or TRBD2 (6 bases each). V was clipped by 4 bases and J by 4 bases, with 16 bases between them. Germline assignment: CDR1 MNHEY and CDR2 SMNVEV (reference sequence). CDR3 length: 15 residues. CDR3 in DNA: TGTGCCAGCAGTTACCGACAGGTGGAGGGAGAGACCCAGTACTTC. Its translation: CASSYRQVEGETQYF.

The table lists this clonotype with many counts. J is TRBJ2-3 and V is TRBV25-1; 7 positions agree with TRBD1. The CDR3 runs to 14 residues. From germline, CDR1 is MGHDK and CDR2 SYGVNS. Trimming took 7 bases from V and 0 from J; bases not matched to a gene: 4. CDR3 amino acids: CASTGQLSTDTQYF. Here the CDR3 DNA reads TGTGCCAGCACGGGACAGCTTAGCACAGATACGCAGTATTTT.